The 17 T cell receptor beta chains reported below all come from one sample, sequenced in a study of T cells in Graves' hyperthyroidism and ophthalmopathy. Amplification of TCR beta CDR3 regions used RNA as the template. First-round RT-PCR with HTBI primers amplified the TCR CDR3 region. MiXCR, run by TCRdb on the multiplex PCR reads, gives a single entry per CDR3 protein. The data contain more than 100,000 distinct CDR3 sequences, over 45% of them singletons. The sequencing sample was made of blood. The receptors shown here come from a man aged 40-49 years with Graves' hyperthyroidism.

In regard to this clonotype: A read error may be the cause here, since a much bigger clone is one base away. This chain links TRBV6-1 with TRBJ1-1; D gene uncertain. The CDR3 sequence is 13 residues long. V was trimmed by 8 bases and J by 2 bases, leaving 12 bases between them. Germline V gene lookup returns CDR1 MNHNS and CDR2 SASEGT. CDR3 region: CASERHSNTEAFF. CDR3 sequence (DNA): TGTGCCAGCGAGAGACACTCTAACACTGAAGCTTTCTTT.

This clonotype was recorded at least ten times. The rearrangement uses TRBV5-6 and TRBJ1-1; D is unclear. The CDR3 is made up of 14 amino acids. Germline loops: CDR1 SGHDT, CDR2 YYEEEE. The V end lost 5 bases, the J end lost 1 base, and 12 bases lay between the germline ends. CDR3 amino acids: CASSLRAANTEAFF. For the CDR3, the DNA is TGTGCCAGCAGTCTCCGGGCCGCGAACACTGAAGCTTTCTTT.

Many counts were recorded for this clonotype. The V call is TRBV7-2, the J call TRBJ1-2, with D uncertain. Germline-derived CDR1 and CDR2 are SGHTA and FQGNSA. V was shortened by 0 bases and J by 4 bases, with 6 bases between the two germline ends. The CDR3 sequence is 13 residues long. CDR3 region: CASSLATVYGYTF. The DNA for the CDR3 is TGTGCCAGCAGCTTAGCGACGGTCTATGGCTACACCTTC.

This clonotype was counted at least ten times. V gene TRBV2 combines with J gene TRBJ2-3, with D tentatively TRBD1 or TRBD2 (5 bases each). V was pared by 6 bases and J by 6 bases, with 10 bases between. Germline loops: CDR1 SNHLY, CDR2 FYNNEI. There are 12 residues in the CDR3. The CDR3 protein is CASRAGTDTQYF. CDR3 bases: TGTGCCAGCAGGGCAGGGACCGATACGCAGTATTTT.

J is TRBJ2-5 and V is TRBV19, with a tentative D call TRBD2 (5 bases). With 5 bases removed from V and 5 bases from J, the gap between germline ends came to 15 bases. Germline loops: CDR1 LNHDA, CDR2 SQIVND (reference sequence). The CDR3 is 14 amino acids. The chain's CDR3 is CASSQRVGGETQYF. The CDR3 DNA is TGTGCCAGTAGTCAACGGGTCGGAGGCGAGACCCAGTACTTC.

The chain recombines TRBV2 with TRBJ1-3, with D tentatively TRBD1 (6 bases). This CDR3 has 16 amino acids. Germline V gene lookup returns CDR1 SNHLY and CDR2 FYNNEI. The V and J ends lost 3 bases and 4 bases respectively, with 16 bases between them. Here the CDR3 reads CASSERGAGFGNTIYF. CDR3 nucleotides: TGTGCCAGCAGTGAGAGGGGGGCAGGGTTCGGAAACACCATATATTTT.

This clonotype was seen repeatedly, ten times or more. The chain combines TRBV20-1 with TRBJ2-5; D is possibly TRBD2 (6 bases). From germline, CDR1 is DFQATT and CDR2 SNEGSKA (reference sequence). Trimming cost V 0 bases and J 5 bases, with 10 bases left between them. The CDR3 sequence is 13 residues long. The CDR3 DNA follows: TGCAGTGCTAGAGACCCTCGGGGGGAGACCCAGTACTTC. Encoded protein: CSARDPRGETQYF.

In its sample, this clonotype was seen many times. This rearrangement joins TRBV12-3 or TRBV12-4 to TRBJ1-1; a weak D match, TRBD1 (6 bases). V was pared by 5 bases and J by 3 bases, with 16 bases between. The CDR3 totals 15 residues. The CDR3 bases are TGTGCCAGCAGTACTCGGGGGGGCGGGGACACTGAAGCTTTCTTT. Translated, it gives CASSTRGGGDTEAFF.

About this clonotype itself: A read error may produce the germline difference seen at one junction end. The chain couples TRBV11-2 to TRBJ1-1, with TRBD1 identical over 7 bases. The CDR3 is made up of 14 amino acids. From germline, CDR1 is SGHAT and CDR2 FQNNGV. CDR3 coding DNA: TGTGCCAGCAGCGTACAGGGGAAAGGCCGGGGAGCTGTTTTT. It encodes CASSVQGKGRGAVF.

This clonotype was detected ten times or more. For the CDR3, the DNA is TGTGCCAGCAGCAGGACCGGGAGTAGCAATCAGCCCCAGCATTTT. Its protein is CASSRTGSSNQPQHF. V is TRBV5-6 and J is TRBJ1-5; D gene ambiguous. V lost 4 bases to trimming and J lost 0 bases, with 11 bases between them. The length of the CDR3 is 15 residues. CDR1 and CDR2 from the germline V gene are SGHDT and YYEEEE.

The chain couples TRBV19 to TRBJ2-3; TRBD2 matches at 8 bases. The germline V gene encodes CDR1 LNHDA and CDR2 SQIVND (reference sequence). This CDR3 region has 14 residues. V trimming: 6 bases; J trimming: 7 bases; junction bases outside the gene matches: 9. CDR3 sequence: CASSSGTRGHTQYF. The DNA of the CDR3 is TGTGCCAGTAGCTCCGGGACTAGGGGCCATACGCAGTATTTT.

For the CDR3, the DNA is TGCAGTGCTGGGGACAGCGGTAGCACAGATACGCAGTATTTT. Translating it yields CSAGDSGSTDTQYF. This chain links TRBV20-1 with TRBJ2-3; 7 bases map to TRBD1. The CDR3 is 14 amino acids. Per the germline V gene, CDR1 is DFQATT and CDR2 is SNEGSKA (reference sequence). V lost 5 bases and J lost 0; bases outside the gene matches: 5.

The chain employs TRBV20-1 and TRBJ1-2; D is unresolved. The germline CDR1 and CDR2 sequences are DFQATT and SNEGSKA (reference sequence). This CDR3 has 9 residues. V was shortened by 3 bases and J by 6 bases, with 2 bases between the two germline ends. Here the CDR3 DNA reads TGCAGTGCTAGGGATGGCTACACCTTC. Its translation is CSARDGYTF.

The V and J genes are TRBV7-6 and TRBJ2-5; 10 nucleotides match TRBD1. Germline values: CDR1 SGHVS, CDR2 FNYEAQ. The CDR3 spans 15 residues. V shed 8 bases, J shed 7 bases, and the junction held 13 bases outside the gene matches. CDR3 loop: CASSPPGDRGATQYF. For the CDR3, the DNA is TGTGCCAGCTCACCACCTGGGGACAGGGGTGCGACCCAGTACTTC.

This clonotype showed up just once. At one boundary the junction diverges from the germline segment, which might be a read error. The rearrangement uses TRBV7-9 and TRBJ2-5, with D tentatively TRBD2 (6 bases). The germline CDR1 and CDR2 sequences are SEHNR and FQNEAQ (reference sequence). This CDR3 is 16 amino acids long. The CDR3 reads CANSLGSWGEQETQYF. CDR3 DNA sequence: TGTGCCAACAGCTTAGGATCCTGGGGGGAACAAGAGACCCAGTACTTC.

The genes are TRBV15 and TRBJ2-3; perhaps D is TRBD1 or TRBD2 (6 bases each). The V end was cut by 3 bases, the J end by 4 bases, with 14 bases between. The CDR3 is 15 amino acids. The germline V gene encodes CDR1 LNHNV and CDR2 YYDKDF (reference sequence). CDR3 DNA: TGTGCCACCAGCAGGACGGACGGGGGCGCAGATACGCAGTATTTT. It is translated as CATSRTDGGADTQYF.

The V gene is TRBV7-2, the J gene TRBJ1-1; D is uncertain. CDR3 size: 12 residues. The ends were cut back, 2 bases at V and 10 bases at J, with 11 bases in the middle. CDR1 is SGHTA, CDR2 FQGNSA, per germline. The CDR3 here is CASSLTGFVAFF. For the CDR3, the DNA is TGTGCCAGCAGCTTAACTGGATTTGTAGCTTTCTTT.